Sequencing of this TCR beta chain was carried out in a study of T-cell memory formation after mild COVID-19. Study-level information: Largely donor-specific TCR clusters were found. General study points: Memory from before infection featured some responding clones, which suggests cross-reactive memory joined. Clones that got smaller from day 15 to 85 had even CD4/CD8, while clones growing later tipped toward CD4+.

Trimming took 2 bases from V and 1 from J; bases not matched to a gene: 1. There are 15 residues in the CDR3. From germline, CDR1 is ENHRY and CDR2 SYGVKD. On this clonotype itself: The antigen remains undetermined.

TCRdb independently ran MiXCR on the 5' RACE reads; one entry per CDR3 protein. The sample includes about 390,000 distinct CDR3 sequences, 20% to 25% seen only once; the top ten take about an eighth. The specimen sequenced was PBMCs or a T cell subset sorted from them (not recorded which). The receptor's source is an adult woman who had mild COVID-19 (a few samples of this study predate the infection). Cell type and time point are not known. V is TRBV10-3 and J is TRBJ2-5; TRBD2 matches 10 bases. This chain's CDR3 is CAISELAGAQETQYF. The DNA of the CDR3 is TGTGCCATCAGTGAGCTAGCGGGAGCCCAAGAGACCCAGTACTTC.